The rows below give T cell receptor beta chains drawn from one sample of a study of shared clonotypes between healthy human individuals. Profiled with immunoSEQ multiplex PCR; TCRdb holds only in-frame clones, not every one. The table shows under 850,000 clones, with 72% occurring only once. The specimen sequenced was memory CD4+ T cells sorted from blood. Receptors originate from a young woman in good health. Each CDR3 is given with its conserved first and last residue. A D gene is named only where the DNA matches it firmly. Where a row states a size, it is once, few, many or the class of an expanded clone; other rows omit it.

abundance	d_gene	v_gene	j_gene	CDR3nt	CDR3aa
NA	NA	TRBV4-2	TRBJ1-5	TGTGCCAGCAGCCAAGAGGGGGGGAATCAGCCCCAGCATTTT	CASSQEGGNQPQHF
NA	NA	TRBV5-6	TRBJ2-1	TGTGCCAGCAGCTCAGGCCCCCTAGCGACCGCCTACAATGAGCAGTTCTTC	CASSSGPLATAYNEQFF
NA	NA	TRBV28	TRBJ2-1	TGTGCCAGCAGTCAAGCCGCGGGGTACAATGAGCAGTTCTTC	CASSQAAGYNEQFF
few	NA	TRBV7-8	TRBJ2-7	TGTGCCAGCAGATCGGGACTGCTCTCCTACGAGCAGTACTTC	CASRSGLLSYEQYF
NA	NA	TRBV25-1	TRBJ2-1	TGTGCCAGCAGTGATAGGGACAATGAGCAGTTCTTC	CASSDRDNEQFF
NA	NA	TRBV7-8	TRBJ2-1	TGTGCCAGCAGCATAGGGGCCGGGGAGCAGTTCTTC	CASSIGAGEQFF
once	TRBD1	TRBV2	TRBJ1-1	TGTGCCAGCAGTACAGGGGTTTTTACTGAAGCTTTCTTT	CASSTGVFTEAFF
NA	NA	TRBV6-6	TRBJ2-5	TGTGCCAGCCTGGGGTCGGGGGCCCAGTACTTC	CASLGSGAQYF
few	NA	TRBV6-1	TRBJ1-1	TGTGCCAGTTACGACAGTTTCACTGAAGCTTTCTTT	CASYDSFTEAFF
many	NA	TRBV7-8	TRBJ1-4	TGTGCCAGCAGCTTAGTGCGGGACACCCCCGAAAAACTGTTTTTT	CASSLVRDTPEKLFF
few	TRBD2	TRBV5-4	TRBJ2-3	TGTGCCAGCAGCTTCCCTAGCGGGAGGGCTGATACGCAGTATTTT	CASSFPSGRADTQYF
NA	TRBD1	TRBV4-1	TRBJ1-2	TGCGCCAGCAGACCAGACAGGGGGGATTATTCTAACTATGGCTACACCTTC	CASRPDRGDYSNYGYTF
NA	NA	TRBV2	TRBJ1-1	TGTGCCAGCAGTGCGGCAGGGTCCACTGAAGCTTTCTTT	CASSAAGSTEAFF
NA	TRBD2	TRBV7-9	TRBJ2-1	TGTGCCAGCAGCGCTCTAGCGGGAGCCAATGAGCAGTTCTTC	CASSALAGANEQFF
few	NA	TRBV18	TRBJ2-3	TGTGCCAGCTCAGCTGGAGGATGGAATACGCAGTATTTT	CASSAGGWNTQYF
NA	NA	TRBV27	TRBJ2-7	TGTGCCAGCAGTTCGGCCCTGCCGGGAGTCAAAGAGCAGTACTTC	CASSSALPGVKEQYF
NA	NA	TRBV10-3	TRBJ2-7	TGTGCCATCAGTAACCAGGAGGCCTACGAGCAGTACTTC	CAISNQEAYEQYF
once	NA	TRBV28	TRBJ1-2	TGTGCCAGCAGTTTTTTAGACTATGGCTACACCTTC	CASSFLDYGYTF
NA	NA	TRBV4-2	TRBJ2-5	TGTGCCAGCAGCCAAGATCGCGCCCCCGGGGAGACCCAGTACTTC	CASSQDRAPGETQYF
few	NA	TRBV7-9	TRBJ2-7	TGTGCCAGCAGCTTAGAGTACGAGCAGTACTTC	CASSLEYEQYF
NA	TRBD2	TRBV6-6	TRBJ2-3	TGTGCCAGCAGCTCTTCTAGCGGAGCTAGCACAGATACGCAGTATTTT	CASSSSSGASTDTQYF
NA	NA	TRBV27	TRBJ1-5	TGTGCCAGCAGTTTACTCTTTTCAGAGACCCATTCAAATCAGCCCCAGCATTTT	CASSLLFSETHSNQPQHF
NA	NA	TRBV28	TRBJ1-6	TGTGCCAGCACTCAAACCCCATCACCCCTCCACTTT	CASTQTPSPLHF
NA	NA	TRBV28	TRBJ2-5	TGTGCCAGCAGTTTAGGTCGGGGGCAGGGAGAGACCCAGTACTTC	CASSLGRGQGETQYF
NA	NA	TRBV6-1	TRBJ1-1	TGCGCCAGGGTCACTGAAGCTTTCTTT	CARVTEAFF
NA	NA	TRBV7-3	TRBJ2-1	TGTGCCAGCAGCCCCGGGGCCCTCAATGAGCAGTTCTTC	CASSPGALNEQFF
NA	NA	TRBV28	TRBJ1-5	TGTGCCAGCAGTTTAGTCGACCGCAATCAGCCCCAGCATTTT	CASSLVDRNQPQHF
NA	NA	TRBV7-7	TRBJ2-1	TGTGCCAGCAGCACTGGACCACCTCCACAAAATGAGCAGTTCTTC	CASSTGPPPQNEQFF
NA	TRBD2	TRBV28	TRBJ2-3	TGTGCCAGCAGGCCGACTAGCGGGACACCTAATACGCAGTATTTT	CASRPTSGTPNTQYF
NA	NA	TRBV2	TRBJ2-4	TGTGCCAGCACCCCCATGTTGAACATTCAGTACTTC	CASTPMLNIQYF
NA	NA	TRBV29-1	TRBJ2-5	TGCAGCGTTGAGGTTTGGGGGAGAGGTCAAGAGACCCAGTACTTC	CSVEVWGRGQETQYF
NA	NA	TRBV7-9	TRBJ1-1	TGTGCCAGCAGGAAAGGACGCGAAGCTTTCTTT	CASRKGREAFF
NA	NA	TRBV20-1	TRBJ1-2	TGCAGTGCTAGCGGTGGCTACACCTTC	CSASGGYTF
NA	NA	TRBV9	TRBJ2-1	TGTGCCAGCAGCCCTAGACTAGTAGGGGCGGATGAGCAGTTCTTC	CASSPRLVGADEQFF
NA	NA	TRBV19	TRBJ1-1	TGTGCCAGTAAGATAGGGAGGAACACTGAAGCTTTCTTT	CASKIGRNTEAFF
NA	NA	TRBV30	TRBJ2-7	TGTGCCTGGGGCGGCAGGGCCCACGAGCAGTACTTC	CAWGGRAHEQYF
NA	NA	TRBV6-6	TRBJ2-7	TGTGCCAGCAGTTCCTCCGGGCCGAAAGGGGAGCAGTACTTC	CASSSSGPKGEQYF
NA	TRBD2	TRBV6-1	TRBJ2-7	TGTGCCAGCAGTCCAAGACTAGCGGGATACTACGAGCAGTACTTC	CASSPRLAGYYEQYF
NA	NA	TRBV28	TRBJ1-5	TGTGCCAGCAGTCAGATGGATCAGCCCCAGCATTTT	CASSQMDQPQHF
NA	NA	TRBV18	TRBJ1-3	TGTGCCAGCTCACCAATTCACCGGACAGAAAGCTCTGGAAACACCATATATTTT	CASSPIHRTESSGNTIYF
NA	TRBD2	TRBV7-2	TRBJ2-7	TGTGCCAGCAGCCGGGGACTAGCGGGAGTGGAGAATCTGTACTTC	CASSRGLAGVENLYF
once	NA	TRBV2	TRBJ2-1	TGTGCCAGCAGTGAGAACGGGATAACGAATGAGCAGTTCTTC	CASSENGITNEQFF
few	NA	TRBV27	TRBJ2-1	TGTGCCAGCAGGGGGGTTGAGCAGTTCTTC	CASRGVEQFF
NA	NA	TRBV7-9	TRBJ1-5	TGTGCCAGCAGCTTAGGCGGCAATAGTCAGCCCCAGCATTTT	CASSLGGNSQPQHF
NA	TRBD2	TRBV7-9	TRBJ2-1	TGTGCCAGCAGCTCAGGACTAGCGGGAGTCACCGACGAGCAGTTCTTC	CASSSGLAGVTDEQFF
few	NA	TRBV29-1	TRBJ2-7	TGCAGCGTAGCCCGGGGAGACGAGCAGTACTTC	CSVARGDEQYF
NA	NA	TRBV14	TRBJ2-5	TGTGCCAGCAGCCAATCGTCCACCCGAGAGACCCAGTACTTC	CASSQSSTRETQYF
NA	NA	TRBV7-2	TRBJ2-7	TGTGCCAGCAGATCTCAGGGGTTGCGCGAGCAGTACTTC	CASRSQGLREQYF
NA	NA	TRBV28	TRBJ1-2	TGTGCTTCTAGGGACTATGGCTACACCTTC	CASRDYGYTF
few	NA	TRBV20-1	TRBJ1-2	TGCAGTGCCGACAGCCTTATTGGCTACACCTTC	CSADSLIGYTF
NA	TRBD1	TRBV28	TRBJ2-7	TGTGCCAGCAGCAGGATGGGACAGGGAGGCTACGAGCAGTACTTC	CASSRMGQGGYEQYF
few	NA	TRBV2	TRBJ2-2	TGTGCCAGCAGGGAGACAGGGAACACCGGGGAGCTGTTTTTT	CASRETGNTGELFF